The clone carrying this TCR beta chain was detected a few times. The antigen remains undetermined. Through Arm-PCR of CDR3 regions and iRepertoire HTBI primers, TCR beta libraries were built. TCRdb itself ran the multiplex PCR reads through MiXCR, one entry per CDR3 protein. The profile shows about 530,000 distinct CDR3 sequences, about 16% of them singletons. The source of the sample is a study of regulatory T cells in long-lasting Graves disease. The time point was: newly diagnosed GD, antithyroid drugs for less than 3 months. There was RNA extracted from PBMCs, and the TCR library was made from it. Germline V gene sequence: CDR1 SGHTA, CDR2 FQGTGA. The length of the CDR3 is 16 residues. Study conclusions and caveats: Favored usage of TRBV28, TRBJ1-2 and TRBJ2-5 was recorded in persistent disease.

Another study also made use of these data, one on T cells in Graves' hyperthyroidism and ophthalmopathy.

The J gene is TRBJ2-1, the V gene TRBV7-3, with D maybe TRBD2 (7 bases). The end of the DNA fits TRBJ2-5 better, so the J call may be wrong. The TCR originated in a woman in her forties or fifties with Graves disease. This specimen consisted of peripheral blood mononuclear cells (PBMCs), obtained at new diagnosis, from a patient treated with antithyroid drugs. The CDR3 DNA follows: TGTGCCAGCAGCCGGGGGGCCGGGGACGCAGGGGAGACCCAGTACTTC. Protein: CASSRGAGDAGETQYF.